The sequence of this TCR beta chain was determined in a study of regulatory T cells. A couple of CD3G-deficient patients had more severe autoimmunity; all had some. At testing, patients were 2 to 39 years old, with reduced naive and increased memory T-cell proportions. Regulatory (CD25-high CD127-low) and conventional (CD25-low CD127-high) CD4+ T cells were sorted separately. Per the germline V gene, CDR1 is KGHSH and CDR2 is LQKENI. This CDR3 region has 13 residues. Deletions cut 6 bases from V and 7 bases from J, with 13 bases between. To note about this clone: Its antigen is undetermined.

Study-level findings and limits: In CD3G-deficient patients, conventional CD4+ T cells were enriched for hydrophobic CDR3 residues at positions 6 and 7.

The primer mix had 52 TRBV and 13 TRBJ primers. Assay used: immunoSEQ multiplex PCR; TCRdb lists only in-frame clones, some missing. The table includes tens of thousands of clones, 85% to 95% detected once. The chain links TRBV18 to TRBJ2-4; D unclear. This clonotype was obtained from a child aged 2-15 years with CD3G deficiency. Sequences were obtained from conventional CD4+ T cells sorted from blood. CDR3 DNA: TGTGCCAGCTCCCGACCCCCTGGGAACATTCAGTACTTC. Protein product: CASSRPPGNIQYF. Drawing the rest from reference TRBV18 and TRBJ2-4, the complete variable domain is NAGVMQNPRHLVRRRGQEARLRCSPMKGHSHVYWYRQLPEEGLKFMVYLQKENIIDESGMPKERFSAEFPKEGPSILRIQQVVRGDSAAYFCASSRPPGNIQYFGAGTRLSVL.